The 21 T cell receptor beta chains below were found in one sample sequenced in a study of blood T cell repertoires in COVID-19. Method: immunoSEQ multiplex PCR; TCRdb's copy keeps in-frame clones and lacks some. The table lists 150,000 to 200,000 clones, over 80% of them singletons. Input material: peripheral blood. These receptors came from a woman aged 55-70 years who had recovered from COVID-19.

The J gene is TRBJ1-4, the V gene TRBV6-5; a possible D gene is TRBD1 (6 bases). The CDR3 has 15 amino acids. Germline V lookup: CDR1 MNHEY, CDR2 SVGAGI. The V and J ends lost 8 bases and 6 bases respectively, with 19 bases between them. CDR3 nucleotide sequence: TGTGCCAGCTGTTTGTGGGCAGGGGTATATGAAAAACTGTTTTTT. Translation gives CASCLWAGVYEKLFF.

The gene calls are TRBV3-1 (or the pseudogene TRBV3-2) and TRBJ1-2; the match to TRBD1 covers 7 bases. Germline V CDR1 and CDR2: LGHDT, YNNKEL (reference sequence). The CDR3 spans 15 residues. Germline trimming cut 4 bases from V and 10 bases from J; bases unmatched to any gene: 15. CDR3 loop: CASSLYSTGENLYTF. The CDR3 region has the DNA TGTGCCAGCAGCCTCTATTCTACAGGGGAGAATCTCTACACCTTC.

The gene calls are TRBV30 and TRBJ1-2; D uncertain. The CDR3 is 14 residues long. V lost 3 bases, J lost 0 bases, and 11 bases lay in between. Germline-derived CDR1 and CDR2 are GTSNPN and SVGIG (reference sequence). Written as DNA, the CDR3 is TGTGCCTGGAGCCGAACGGAGACTAACTATGGCTACACCTTC. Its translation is CAWSRTETNYGYTF.

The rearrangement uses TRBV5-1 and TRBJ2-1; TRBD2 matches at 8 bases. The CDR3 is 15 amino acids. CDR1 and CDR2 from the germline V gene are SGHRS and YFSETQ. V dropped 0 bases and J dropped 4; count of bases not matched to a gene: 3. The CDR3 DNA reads TGCGCCAGCAGCTTGGGACTAGCGAGTTACAATGAGCAGTTCTTC. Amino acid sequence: CASSLGLASYNEQFF.

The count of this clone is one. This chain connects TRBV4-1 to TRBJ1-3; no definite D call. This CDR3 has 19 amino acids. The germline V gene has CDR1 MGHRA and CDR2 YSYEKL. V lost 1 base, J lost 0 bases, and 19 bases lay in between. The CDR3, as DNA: TGCGCCAGCAGCCAAGGGATGGGAGGGTCCCTTTACTCTGGAAACACCATATATTTT. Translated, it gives CASSQGMGGSLYSGNTIYF.

The CDR3 sequence: CASSEAGTENSPLHF. The CDR3 nucleotides are TGTGCCAGCAGCGAGGCGGGGACAGAGAATTCACCCCTCCACTTT. V usage is TRBV2 and J usage is TRBJ1-6; TRBD1 matches at 7 bases. The V segment lost 6 bases and the J segment 7 bases; nucleotides outside the gene matches: 9. CDR3 size: 15 residues. Germline assignment: CDR1 SNHLY and CDR2 FYNNEI.

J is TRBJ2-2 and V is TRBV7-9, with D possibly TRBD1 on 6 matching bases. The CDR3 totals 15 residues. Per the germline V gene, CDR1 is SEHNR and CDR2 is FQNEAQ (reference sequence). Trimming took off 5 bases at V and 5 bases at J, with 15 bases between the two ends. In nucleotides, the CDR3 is TGTGCCAGCAGCCAGGGGCCCGCGAGGACCGGGGAGCTGTTTTTT. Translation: CASSQGPARTGELFF.

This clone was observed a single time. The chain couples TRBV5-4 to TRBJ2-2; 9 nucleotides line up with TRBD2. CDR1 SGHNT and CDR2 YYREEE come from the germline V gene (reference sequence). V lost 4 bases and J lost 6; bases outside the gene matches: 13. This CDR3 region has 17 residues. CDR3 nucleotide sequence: TGTGCCAGCAGCGCCGGGGGCGGGGGGGCCCCGGCCGGGGAGCTGTTTTTT. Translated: CASSAGGGGAPAGELFF.

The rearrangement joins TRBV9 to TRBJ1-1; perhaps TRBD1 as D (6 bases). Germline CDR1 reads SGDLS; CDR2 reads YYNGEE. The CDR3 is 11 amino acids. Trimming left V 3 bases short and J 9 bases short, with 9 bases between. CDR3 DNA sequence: TGTGCCAGCAGCGAGGGGGAGAAAGCTTTCTTT. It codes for CASSEGEKAFF.

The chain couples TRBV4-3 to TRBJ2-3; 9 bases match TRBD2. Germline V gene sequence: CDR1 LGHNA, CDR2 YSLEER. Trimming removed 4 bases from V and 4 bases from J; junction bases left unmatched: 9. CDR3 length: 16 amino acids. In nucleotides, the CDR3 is TGCGCCAGCAGCCCTTGGCGGGGGGGCCTCGCAGATACGCAGTATTTT. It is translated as CASSPWRGGLADTQYF.

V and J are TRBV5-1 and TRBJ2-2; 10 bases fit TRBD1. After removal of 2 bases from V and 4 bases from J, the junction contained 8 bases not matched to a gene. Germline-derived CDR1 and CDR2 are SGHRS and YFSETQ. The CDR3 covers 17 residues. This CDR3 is CASSLPTTGGVTGELFF. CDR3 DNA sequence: TGCGCCAGCAGCTTACCAACGACAGGGGGCGTCACCGGGGAGCTGTTTTTT.

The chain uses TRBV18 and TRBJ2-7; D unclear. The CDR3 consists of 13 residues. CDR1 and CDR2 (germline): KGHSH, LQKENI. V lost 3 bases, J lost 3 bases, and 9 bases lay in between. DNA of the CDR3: TGTGCCAGCTCACCCCAGTACAACTACGAGCAGTACTTC. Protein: CASSPQYNYEQYF. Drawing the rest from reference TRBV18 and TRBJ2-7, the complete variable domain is NAGVMQNPRHLVRRRGQEARLRCSPMKGHSHVYWYRQLPEEGLKFMVYLQKENIIDESGMPKERFSAEFPKEGPSILRIQQVVRGDSAAYFCASSPQYNYEQYFGPGTRLTVT.

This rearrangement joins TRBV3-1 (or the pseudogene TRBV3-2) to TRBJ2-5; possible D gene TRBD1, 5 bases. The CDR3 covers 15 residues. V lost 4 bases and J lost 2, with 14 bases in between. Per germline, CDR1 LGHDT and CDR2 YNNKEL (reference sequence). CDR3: CASSRNQGMQETQYF. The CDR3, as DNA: TGTGCCAGCAGCCGAAACCAGGGAATGCAAGAGACCCAGTACTTC.

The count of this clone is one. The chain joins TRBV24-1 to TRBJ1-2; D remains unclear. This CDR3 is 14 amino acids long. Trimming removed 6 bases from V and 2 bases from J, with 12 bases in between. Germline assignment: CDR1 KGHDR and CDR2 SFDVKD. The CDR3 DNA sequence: TGTGCCACCAGTTCTAGCCCTTCCAACTATGGCTACACCTTC. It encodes CATSSSPSNYGYTF.

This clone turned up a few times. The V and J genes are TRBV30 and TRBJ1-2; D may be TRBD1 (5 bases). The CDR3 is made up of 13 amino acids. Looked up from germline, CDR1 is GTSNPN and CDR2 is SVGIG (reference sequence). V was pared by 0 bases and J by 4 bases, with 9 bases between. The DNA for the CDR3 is TGTGCCTGGAGTGTAGGCCAGGGCTATGGCTACACCTTC. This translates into CAWSVGQGYGYTF.

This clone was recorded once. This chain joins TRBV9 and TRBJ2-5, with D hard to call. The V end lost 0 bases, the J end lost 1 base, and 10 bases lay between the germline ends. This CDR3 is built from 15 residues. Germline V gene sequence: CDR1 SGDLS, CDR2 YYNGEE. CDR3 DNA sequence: TGTGCCAGCAGCGTAGCGGTGGGCCTCCAAGAGACCCAGTACTTC. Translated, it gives CASSVAVGLQETQYF.

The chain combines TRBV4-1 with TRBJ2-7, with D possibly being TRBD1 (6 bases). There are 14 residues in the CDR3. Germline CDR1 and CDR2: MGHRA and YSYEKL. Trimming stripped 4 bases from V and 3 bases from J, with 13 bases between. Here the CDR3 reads CASSPQFRGYEQYF. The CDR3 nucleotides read TGCGCCAGCAGCCCACAATTCAGGGGCTACGAGCAGTACTTC.

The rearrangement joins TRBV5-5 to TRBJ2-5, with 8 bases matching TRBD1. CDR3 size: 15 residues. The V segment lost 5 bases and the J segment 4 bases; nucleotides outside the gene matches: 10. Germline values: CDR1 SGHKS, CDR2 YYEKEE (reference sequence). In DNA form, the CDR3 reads TGTGCCAGCAGTTCAGGGGGCCTGGTTGGAGAGACCCAGTACTTC. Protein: CASSSGGLVGETQYF.

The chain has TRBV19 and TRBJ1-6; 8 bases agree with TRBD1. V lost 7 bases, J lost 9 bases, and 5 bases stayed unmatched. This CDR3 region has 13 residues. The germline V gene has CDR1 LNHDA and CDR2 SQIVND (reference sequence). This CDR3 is CASNKQGVSPLHF. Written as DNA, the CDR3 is TGTGCCAGTAATAAACAGGGGGTTTCACCCCTCCACTTT. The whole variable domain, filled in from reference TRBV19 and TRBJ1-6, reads DGGITQSPKYLFRKEGQNVTLSCEQNLNHDAMYWYRQDPGQGLRLIYYSQIVNDFQKGDIAEGYSVSREKKESFPLTVTSAQKNPTAFYLCASNKQGVSPLHFGNGTRLTVT.

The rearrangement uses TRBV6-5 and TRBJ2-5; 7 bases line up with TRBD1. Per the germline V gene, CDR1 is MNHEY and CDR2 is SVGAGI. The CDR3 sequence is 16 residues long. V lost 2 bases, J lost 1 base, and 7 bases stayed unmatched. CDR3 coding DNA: TGTGCCAGCAGTTACGAGGGGGCGAGTCTCCAAGAGACCCAGTACTTC. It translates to CASSYEGASLQETQYF.

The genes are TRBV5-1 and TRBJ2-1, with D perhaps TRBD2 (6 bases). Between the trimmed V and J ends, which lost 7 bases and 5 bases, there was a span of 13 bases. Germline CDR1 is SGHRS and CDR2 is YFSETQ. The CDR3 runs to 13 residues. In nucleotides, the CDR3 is TGCGCCAGCCGGGACTCCCCCCACAATGAGCAGTTCTTC. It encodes CASRDSPHNEQFF.